These 32 T cell receptor beta chains were sequenced from one sample in a study of blood T cell repertoires in COVID-19. Clones were read by immunoSEQ multiplex PCR, and TCRdb kept only the in-frame ones, dropping some. The table lists about 480,000 clones, roughly nine tenths of them singletons, with 7.8% in the top ten. The specimen sequenced was peripheral blood. Every receptor here comes from a woman aged 50 to 60 with COVID-19, enrolled during active disease.

This clone has only a few counts. The V and J genes are TRBV19 and TRBJ1-5, with a weak D call TRBD1 (6 bases). CDR1 and CDR2 from the germline V gene are LNHDA and SQIVND (reference sequence). V lost 3 bases and J lost 4, with 10 bases in between. The CDR3 totals 14 residues. The CDR3: CASSISRGNQPQHF. The CDR3 nucleotides are TGTGCCAGTAGTATCTCCAGGGGTAATCAGCCCCAGCATTTT.

The gene calls are TRBV6-5 and TRBJ1-1; D gene ambiguous. Germline V gene lookup returns CDR1 MNHEY and CDR2 SVGAGI. This CDR3 comprises 15 residues. V was trimmed by 6 bases and J by 1 base, leaving 15 bases between them. The CDR3 region is CASSLRIRGNTEAFF. The CDR3 DNA reads as TGTGCCAGCAGCCTAAGGATCCGGGGGAACACTGAAGCTTTCTTT.

The chain links TRBV3-1 (or the pseudogene TRBV3-2) to TRBJ1-4; a possible D gene is TRBD1 (5 bases). Germline lookup yields CDR1 LGHDT and CDR2 YNNKEL (reference sequence). Trimming cost V 1 base and J 3 bases, with 12 bases left between them. The CDR3 runs to 16 residues. CDR3 sequence reads: CASSQVGGDANEKLFF. The CDR3 DNA sequence: TGTGCCAGCAGCCAAGTGGGGGGGGATGCTAATGAAAAACTGTTTTTT.

The rearrangement uses TRBV5-5 and TRBJ2-1; 8 bases map to TRBD1. The CDR3 length is 13 residues. In germline, CDR1 is SGHKS, CDR2 YYEKEE (reference sequence). V gave up 4 bases and J gave up 5 bases; unmatched junction bases: 2. The CDR3 region is CASSPGQDNEQFF. In DNA, the CDR3 is TGTGCCAGCAGCCCGGGACAGGACAATGAGCAGTTCTTC. The full variable domain, rest sourced from reference TRBV5-5 and TRBJ2-1, is DAGVTQSPTHLIKTRGQQVTLRCSPISGHKSVSWYQQVLGQGPQFIFQYYEKEERGRGNFPDRFSARQFPNYSSELNVNALLLGDSALYLCASSPGQDNEQFFGPGTRLTVL.

This clone was counted once. The rearrangement uses TRBV28 and TRBJ2-1; TRBD2 is a possible D gene (6 bases). Per the germline V gene, CDR1 is MDHEN and CDR2 is SYDVKM. Trimming cost V 5 bases and J 0 bases, with 14 bases left between them. The CDR3 length is 16 residues. CDR3 bases: TGTGCCAGCAGTGACCTCGCGGGGATCTCCTACAATGAGCAGTTCTTC. Translated, it gives CASSDLAGISYNEQFF. Together with reference TRBV28 and TRBJ2-1, the CDR3 gives the full variable domain: DVKVTQSSRYLVKRTGEKVFLECVQDMDHENMFWYRQDPGLGLRLIYFSYDVKMKEKGDIPEGYSVSREKKERFSLILESASTNQTSMYLCASSDLAGISYNEQFFGPGTRLTVL.

The chain carries TRBV25-1 and TRBJ1-2; 9 bases line up with TRBD1. Looked up from germline, CDR1 is MGHDK and CDR2 is SYGVNS. CDR3 length: 15 amino acids. With 5 bases clipped from V and 8 bases from J, the junction kept 12 bases outside the gene matches. CDR3 sequence reads: CASSLPGGGQGGYTF. The DNA for the CDR3 is TGTGCCAGCAGTCTTCCAGGAGGGGGACAGGGAGGCTACACCTTC.

The chain is built from TRBV27 and TRBJ2-7, with TRBD1 identical over 11 bases. V was clipped by 4 bases and J by 3 bases; unmatched bases: 2. The V gene's germline CDR1 is MNHEY and CDR2 SMNVEV (reference sequence). The CDR3 has 14 residues. The CDR3 DNA follows: TGTGCCAGCAGTTCGGGACAGGGGGTCTACGAGCAGTACTTC. Amino acid sequence: CASSSGQGVYEQYF.

This clone was detected a few times. The rearrangement links TRBV6-5 to TRBJ1-6, with D uncertain. V was shortened by 7 bases and J by 7 bases, with 11 bases between the two germline ends. Germline V lookup: CDR1 MNHEY, CDR2 SVGAGI. The CDR3 is made up of 13 amino acids. The CDR3 is CASKETPNSPLHF. The CDR3 nucleotides read TGTGCCAGCAAAGAGACACCGAATTCACCCCTCCACTTT.

V and J are TRBV10-2 and TRBJ1-2; D perhaps matches TRBD1 (6 bases). This CDR3 spans 14 amino acids. Germline V gene sequence: CDR1 WSHSY, CDR2 SAAADI. V was clipped by 0 bases and J by 5 bases, with 10 bases between them. The CDR3 here is CASSESDRSYGYTF. CDR3 coding DNA: TGCGCCAGCAGTGAGTCGGACAGATCATATGGCTACACCTTC.

The chain uses TRBV3-1 (or the pseudogene TRBV3-2) and TRBJ2-2; D perhaps matches TRBD2 (5 bases). The CDR3 runs 13 residues. The germline V and J ends were trimmed by 2 bases and 6 bases, with 7 bases remaining between them. Germline V gives CDR1 LGHDT, CDR2 YNNKEL (reference sequence). This CDR3 reads CASSQTGSGELFF. In DNA form, the CDR3 reads TGTGCCAGCAGCCAAACGGGATCCGGGGAGCTGTTTTTT.

This clone was recorded a few times. Because the CDR3's place on the DNA is in doubt, the DNA is left out and the CDR3 is given as listed by TCRdb. The chain combines TRBV4-1 with TRBJ1-2. Germline V gives CDR1 MGHRA, CDR2 YSYEKL. The CDR3 is 11 amino acids long, termini counted. The chain's CDR3 is CASSTSYGYTF.

This chain joins TRBV5-6 and TRBJ1-2, with a tentative D call TRBD1 (5 bases). CDR3 length: 15 residues. Per the germline V gene, CDR1 is SGHDT and CDR2 is YYEEEE. V lost 4 bases and J lost 4, with 17 bases in between. The CDR3 loop reads CASSPQGEHLYGYTF. Written as DNA, the CDR3 is TGTGCCAGCAGCCCCCAGGGCGAACACCTCTATGGCTACACCTTC.

V is TRBV20-1 and J is TRBJ2-5, with D perhaps matching TRBD2 (5 bases). The germline V and J ends were trimmed by 5 bases and 4 bases, with 8 bases remaining between them. The germline V gene has CDR1 DFQATT and CDR2 SNEGSKA (reference sequence). The CDR3 has 11 residues. This CDR3 is CSAPGTETQYF. The CDR3 region has the DNA TGCAGTGCTCCGGGAACAGAGACCCAGTACTTC.

This clone has only one observation. The chain has TRBV9 and TRBJ1-1; TRBD1 matches at 7 bases. The CDR3 is made up of 15 amino acids. Germline-derived CDR1 and CDR2 are SGDLS and YYNGEE. V gave up 3 bases and J gave up 2 bases; unmatched junction bases: 7. CDR3 DNA: TGTGCCAGCAGCGCAATGACAGGGAGTAACACTGAAGCTTTCTTT. Translating it yields CASSAMTGSNTEAFF.

The V and J genes are TRBV11-1 and TRBJ1-1; TRBD1 is a possible D gene (5 bases). V was clipped by 5 bases and J by 5 bases, with 15 bases between them. CDR1 SGHAT and CDR2 FQDESV come from the germline V gene (reference sequence). This CDR3 contains 14 residues. Here the CDR3 reads CASSPPGGGTEAFF. CDR3 nucleotide sequence: TGTGCCAGCAGCCCCCCCGGGGGGGGGACTGAAGCTTTCTTT.

The J gene is TRBJ2-5, the V gene TRBV18; D gene ambiguous. This CDR3 has 13 residues. Trimming took off 4 bases at V and 5 bases at J, with 11 bases between the two ends. Germline V gives CDR1 KGHSH, CDR2 LQKENI. The CDR3 here is CASSQAPRETQYF. CDR3 DNA sequence: TGTGCCAGCTCACAAGCCCCGAGGGAGACCCAGTACTTC.

The CDR3 reads CASSKSEETGVSPLHF. The CDR3 DNA is TGTGCCAGCAGCAAAAGTGAGGAGACAGGGGTTTCACCCCTCCACTTT. V is TRBV21-1 and J is TRBJ1-6; TRBD1 is the table's D call and was not checked against the DNA. TRBV21-1 has pseudogene status. The CDR3 has 16 amino acids.

This clone was detected a few times. V and J are TRBV12-5 and TRBJ1-1; tentative D call: TRBD1 (6 bases). The CDR3 length is 13 residues. Germline CDR1 is LGHNT and CDR2 is FRNRAP. Deletions cut 7 bases from V and 8 bases from J, with 17 bases between. In DNA form, the CDR3 reads TGTGCTAGTGCCCAGGGCGGGGGGCGCGAAGCTTTCTTT. Encoded protein: CASAQGGGREAFF.

The chain recombines TRBV19 with TRBJ2-1; possibly TRBD2 for D (5 bases). Germline V gene sequence: CDR1 LNHDA, CDR2 SQIVND (reference sequence). V gave up 5 bases and J gave up 10 bases, with 15 bases separating them. The CDR3 contains 13 residues. The CDR3 DNA follows: TGTGCCAGTAGTTTGGCAGGAGCGGACGAGCAGTTCTTC. This gives the protein CASSLAGADEQFF.

The chain combines TRBV28 with TRBJ2-7; weak D call: TRBD2 (8 bases). The length of the CDR3 is 14 residues. Trimming cost V 5 bases and J 3 bases, with 14 bases left between them. The germline gives CDR1 MDHEN, CDR2 SYDVKM. The CDR3 here is CASSAGRGLYEQYF. CDR3 coding DNA: TGTGCCAGCAGTGCCGGGAGGGGGCTCTACGAGCAGTACTTC.

The CDR3 bases are TGTGCCAGCAGTGAGCAGTTGACAGGGAATCAGCCCCAGCATTTT. This codes for CASSEQLTGNQPQHF. This chain joins TRBV6-1 and TRBJ1-5; 7 bases fit TRBD1. J was trimmed by 4 bases and V by 3 bases; bases with no gene match: 6. Germline lookup yields CDR1 MNHNS and CDR2 SASEGT. The CDR3 spans 15 residues.

For this clone: Other DNA sequences from this sample encode an identical CDR3 as well. This sequence joins TRBV30 and TRBJ1-2; no clear D. This CDR3 spans 12 amino acids. Trimming took 0 bases from V and 2 from J, leaving 4 bases between them. In germline, CDR1 is GTSNPN, CDR2 SVGIG (reference sequence). The CDR3 DNA reads as TGTGCCTGGAGTGTACTCAACTATGGCTACACCTTC. Its translation is CAWSVLNYGYTF.

The V and J genes are TRBV19 and TRBJ2-5; D possibly corresponds to TRBD2 (5 bases). CDR1 is LNHDA, CDR2 SQIVND, per germline (reference sequence). The CDR3 runs 14 residues. V lost 5 bases to trimming and J lost 4 bases, with 14 bases between them. CDR3 sequence (DNA): TGTGCCAGTAGTTCCTACTTAGCGCGAGAGACCCAGTACTTC. Residues: CASSSYLARETQYF.

The chain uses TRBV30 and TRBJ2-2; 8 bases are a match to TRBD2. The length of the CDR3 is 15 residues. Germline V gene data show CDR1 as GTSNPN and CDR2 as SVGIG (reference sequence). CDR3 nucleotides: TGTGCGTTACTATCCGGGACTAGTCCCACCGGGGAGCTGTTTTTT. It is translated as CALLSGTSPTGELFF.

The rearrangement joins TRBV19 to TRBJ1-2, with 8 bases matching TRBD1. The CDR3 is made up of 15 amino acids. Germline-derived CDR1 and CDR2 are LNHDA and SQIVND (reference sequence). Trimming removed 2 bases from V and 3 bases from J; junction bases left unmatched: 5. CDR3 sequence reads: CASSIQGAQDYGYTF. CDR3 coding DNA: TGTGCCAGTAGTATACAGGGGGCGCAGGACTATGGCTACACCTTC.

This sequence joins TRBV11-2 and TRBJ2-2; D possibly corresponds to TRBD1 (5 bases). Germline V gene lookup returns CDR1 SGHAT and CDR2 FQNNGV. The CDR3 has 17 residues. Between the trimmed V and J ends, which lost 2 bases and 0 bases, there was a span of 13 bases. CDR3 nucleotide sequence: TGTGCCAGCAGCTTAATAGGTGACAGCTCGAACACCGGGGAGCTGTTTTTT. Residues: CASSLIGDSSNTGELFF.

This chain's CDR3 is CASRTGTPNQPQHF. The CDR3 nucleotides read TGCGCCAGCAGGACCGGGACACCAAATCAGCCCCAGCATTTT. This chain joins TRBV10-1 and TRBJ1-5, with D maybe TRBD1 (6 bases). From germline, CDR1 is WNHNN and CDR2 SYGVQD (reference sequence). Trimming stripped 6 bases from V and 4 bases from J, with 13 bases between. This CDR3 spans 14 amino acids.

The V and J genes are TRBV5-1 and TRBJ1-6; 7 bases are a match to TRBD1. V was pared by 0 bases and J by 10 bases, with 7 bases of the junction left unmatched. Germline assignment: CDR1 SGHRS and CDR2 YFSETQ. The CDR3 has 15 amino acids. CDR3 sequence (DNA): TGCGCCAGCAGCTTGGAAGAGGGGGCAAGGTCACCCCTCCACTTT. Translating it yields CASSLEEGARSPLHF. The variable domain in full, with the rest retrieved from reference TRBV5-1 and TRBJ1-6, is KAGVTQTPRYLIKTRGQQVTLSCSPISGHRSVSWYQQTPGQGLQFLFEYFSETQRNKGNFPGRFSGRQFSNSRSEMNVSTLELGDSALYLCASSLEEGARSPLHFGNGTRLTVT.

This clone was detected once. The V and J genes are TRBV5-1 and TRBJ1-2; D not resolved. There are 15 residues in the CDR3. V was trimmed by 0 bases and J by 7 bases, leaving 16 bases between them. CDR1 and CDR2 from the germline V gene are SGHRS and YFSETQ. The CDR3 loop reads CASSLEGTRGAGYTF. The CDR3 DNA reads as TGCGCCAGCAGCTTGGAGGGCACCCGGGGTGCTGGCTACACCTTC.

This chain links TRBV7-9 with TRBJ1-2, with D possibly being TRBD1 (5 bases). This CDR3 is built from 14 residues. Trimming stripped 5 bases from V and 5 bases from J, with 15 bases between. CDR1 and CDR2 from the germline V gene are SEHNR and FQNEAQ (reference sequence). The CDR3, as DNA: TGTGCCAGCAGCCTCGGGACTGTTCCGTATGGCTACACCTTC. This gives the protein CASSLGTVPYGYTF.

The chain uses TRBV7-3 and TRBJ2-1, with TRBD2 matching over 9 bases. V trimming: 5 bases; J trimming: 4 bases; junction bases outside the gene matches: 6. CDR3 length equals 15 residues. Looked up from germline, CDR1 is SGHTA and CDR2 is FQGTGA. CDR3 DNA: TGTGCCAGCAGCCCTTCTAGCGGGGTTTACAATGAGCAGTTCTTC. Translated: CASSPSSGVYNEQFF.

This clone appeared once. The chain has TRBV7-8 and TRBJ2-2; 11 bases are shared with TRBD1. This CDR3 has 19 residues. The V gene end was trimmed by 0 bases and the J gene end by 4 bases; junction bases not matched to a gene: 10. CDR1 and CDR2 (germline): SGHVS, FQNEAQ. The CDR3 nucleotides read TGTGCCAGCAGCTTAGCGCCCCGTGGACAGGGGGCGGGCACCGGGGAGCTGTTTTTT. This gives the protein CASSLAPRGQGAGTGELFF.